This T cell receptor (beta chain) comes out of a study of identical twins. Germline V CDR1 and CDR2: MGHDK, SYGVNS. V dropped 7 bases and J dropped 8 bases, with 15 bases sitting between them. The CDR3 is made up of 13 amino acids. A universal primer binding site was introduced by template switching. The final cDNA contained unique molecular identifiers. In TCRdb, the 5' RACE reads were re-called with MiXCR into one record per CDR3 protein. This sample has about 810,000 distinct CDR3 sequences; approximately 13% occur once, and the top ten carry around 1.6%. The sample was also reused in another study, on yellow fever vaccine responses in identical twins.

The chain uses TRBV25-1 and TRBJ2-1; D might be TRBD2 (7 bases). This sequence originates from a woman aged 18-35 years in good health. Material for sequencing was PBMCs. CDR3 nucleotide sequence: TGTGCCAGCACCTCGGGGAGGGGGTATGAGCAGTTCTTC. Translated, it gives CASTSGRGYEQFF.